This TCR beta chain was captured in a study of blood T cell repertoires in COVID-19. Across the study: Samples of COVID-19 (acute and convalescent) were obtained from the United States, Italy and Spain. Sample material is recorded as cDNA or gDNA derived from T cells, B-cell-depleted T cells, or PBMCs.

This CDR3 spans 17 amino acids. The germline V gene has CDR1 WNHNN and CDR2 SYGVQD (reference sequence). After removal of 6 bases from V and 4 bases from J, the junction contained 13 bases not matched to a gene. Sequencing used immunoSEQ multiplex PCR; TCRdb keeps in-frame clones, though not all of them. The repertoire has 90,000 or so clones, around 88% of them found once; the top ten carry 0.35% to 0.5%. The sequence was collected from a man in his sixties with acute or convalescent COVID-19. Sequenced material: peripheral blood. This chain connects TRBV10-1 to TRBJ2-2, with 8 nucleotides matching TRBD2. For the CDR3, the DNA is TGCGCCAGCAGCGACGCCGGGACTAGAGTTTTCACCGGGGAGCTGTTTTTT. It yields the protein CASSDAGTRVFTGELFF.